The T cell receptor beta chain described here comes from a study of post-analysis software for immune sequencing data. With regard to this clonotype: Its antigen remains unidentified.

CDR3 length: 14 amino acids. V was pared by 2 bases and J by 8 bases, with 15 bases between. CDR1 and CDR2 from the germline V gene are ENHRY and SYGVKD. General study points: Roughly five TRBV segments were more frequent in patients than controls; TRBV5-6, TRBV5-1 and TRBV20-1 belonged to this group. Strong co-clustering by F measure linked samples that shared a preparation batch.

The TCR beta cDNA libraries carried unique molecular identifiers. TCRdb independently ran MiXCR on the PCR reads; one entry per CDR3 protein. This table holds 650,000 to 900,000 distinct CDR3 sequences, under 60% found once. The sequence came from a girl aged 5-17 years with multiple sclerosis. Sequenced: blood. This chain connects TRBV10-3 to TRBJ1-2, with TRBD1 as a possible D gene (6 bases). CDR3 nucleotides: TGTGCCATCAGTGAGATCGGGGGCCGTGAGGGCTACACCTTC. It yields the protein CAISEIGGREGYTF.